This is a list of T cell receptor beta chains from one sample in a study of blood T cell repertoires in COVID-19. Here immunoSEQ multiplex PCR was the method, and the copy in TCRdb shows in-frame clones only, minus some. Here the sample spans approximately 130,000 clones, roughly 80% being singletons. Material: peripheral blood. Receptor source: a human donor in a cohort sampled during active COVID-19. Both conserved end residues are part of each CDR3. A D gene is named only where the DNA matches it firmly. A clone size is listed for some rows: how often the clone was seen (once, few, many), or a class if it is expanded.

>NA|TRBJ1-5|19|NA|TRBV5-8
CASSHQRRGIGNSNQPQHF
TGTGCCAGCAGCCACCAACGGAGGGGAATCGGGAATAGCAATCAGCCCCAGCATTTT
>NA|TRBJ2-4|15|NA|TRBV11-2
CASSLTSGPKNIQYF
TGTGCCAGCAGCTTAACGTCAGGTCCCAAAAACATTCAGTACTTC
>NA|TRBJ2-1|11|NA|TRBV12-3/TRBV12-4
CASSNRDEQFF
TGTGCCAGCAGCAACAGAGATGAGCAGTTCTTC
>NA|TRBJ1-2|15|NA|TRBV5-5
CASSFNGVPNYGYTF
TGTGCCAGCAGCTTTAACGGGGTACCCAACTATGGCTACACCTTC
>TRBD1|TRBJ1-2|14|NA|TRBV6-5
CASTRTGSNYGYTF
TGTGCCAGCACCAGGACAGGTTCCAACTATGGCTACACCTTC
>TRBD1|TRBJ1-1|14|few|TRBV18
CASSAGQGDTEAFF
TGTGCCAGCTCAGCAGGACAGGGGGACACTGAAGCTTTCTTT
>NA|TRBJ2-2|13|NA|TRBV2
CASSAMAAGELFF
TGTGCCAGCAGTGCAATGGCAGCCGGGGAGCTGTTTTTT
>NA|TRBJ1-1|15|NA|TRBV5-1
CASRGDTKRNTEAFF
TGCGCCAGCAGAGGGGACACCAAGAGGAACACTGAAGCTTTCTTT
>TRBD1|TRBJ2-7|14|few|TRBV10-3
CAISDTTGGAGQYF
TGTGCCATCAGTGATACAACAGGGGGCGCGGGGCAGTACTTC
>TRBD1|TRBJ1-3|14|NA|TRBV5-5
CASSYRGAGNTIYF
TGTGCCAGCAGTTACAGGGGAGCAGGAAACACCATATATTTT
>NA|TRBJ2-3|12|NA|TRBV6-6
CASRKTAESQYF
TGTGCCAGCAGAAAAACAGCTGAGTCGCAGTATTTT
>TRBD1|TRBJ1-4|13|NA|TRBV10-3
CAISGEVPGGLFF
TGTGCCATCAGTGGTGAGGTCCCAGGGGGACTGTTTTTT
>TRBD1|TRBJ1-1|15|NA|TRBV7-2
CASSLDRGVNTEAFF
TGTGCCAGCAGCTTAGACAGGGGCGTGAACACTGAAGCTTTCTTT
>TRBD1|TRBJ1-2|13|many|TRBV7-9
CASSRDSLSGYTF
TGTGCCAGCAGCCGGGACAGTCTTTCTGGCTACACCTTC
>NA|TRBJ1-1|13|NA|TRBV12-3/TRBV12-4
CASSWDSKTEAFF
TGTGCCAGCAGTTGGGACTCGAAGACTGAAGCTTTCTTT
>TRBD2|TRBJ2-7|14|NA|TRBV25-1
CASGAGAPYYEQYF
TGTGCCAGCGGAGCGGGGGCACCTTACTACGAGCAGTACTTC
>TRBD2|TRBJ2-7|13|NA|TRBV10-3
CAISPAGDYEQYF
TGTGCCATCAGTCCAGCGGGAGACTACGAGCAGTACTTC
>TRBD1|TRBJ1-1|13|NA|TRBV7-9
CASSTGGGTEAFF
TGTGCCAGCTCGACAGGGGGCGGCACTGAAGCTTTCTTT
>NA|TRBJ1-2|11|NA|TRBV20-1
CSAGKDYGYTF
TGCAGTGCCGGGAAGGACTATGGCTACACCTTC
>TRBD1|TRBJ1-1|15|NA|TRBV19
CASSSPGTGETEAFF
TGTGCCAGTAGTTCCCCCGGGACAGGGGAAACTGAAGCTTTCTTT
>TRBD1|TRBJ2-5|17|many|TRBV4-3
CASSQDGDRAPQETQYF
TGCGCCAGCAGCCAAGATGGGGACAGGGCCCCTCAGGAGACCCAGTACTTC
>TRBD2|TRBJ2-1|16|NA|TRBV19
CASSIDTSGINNEQFF
TGTGCCAGTAGTATAGATACTAGCGGCATCAACAATGAGCAGTTCTTC